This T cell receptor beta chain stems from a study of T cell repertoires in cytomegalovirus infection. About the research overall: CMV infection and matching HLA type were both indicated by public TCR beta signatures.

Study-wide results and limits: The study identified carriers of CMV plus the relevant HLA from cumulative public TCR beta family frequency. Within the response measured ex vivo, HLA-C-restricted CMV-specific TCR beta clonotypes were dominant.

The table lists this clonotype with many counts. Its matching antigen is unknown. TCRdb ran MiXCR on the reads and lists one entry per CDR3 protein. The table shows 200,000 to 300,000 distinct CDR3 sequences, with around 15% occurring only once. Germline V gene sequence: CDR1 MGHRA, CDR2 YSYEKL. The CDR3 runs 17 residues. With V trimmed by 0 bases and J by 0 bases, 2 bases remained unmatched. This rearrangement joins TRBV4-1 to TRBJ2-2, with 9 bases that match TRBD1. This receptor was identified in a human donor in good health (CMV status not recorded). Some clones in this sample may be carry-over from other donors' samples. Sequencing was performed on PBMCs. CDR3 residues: CASSQDRQGANTGELFF. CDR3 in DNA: TGCGCCAGCAGCCAAGACCGACAGGGGGCGAACACCGGGGAGCTGTTTTTT.